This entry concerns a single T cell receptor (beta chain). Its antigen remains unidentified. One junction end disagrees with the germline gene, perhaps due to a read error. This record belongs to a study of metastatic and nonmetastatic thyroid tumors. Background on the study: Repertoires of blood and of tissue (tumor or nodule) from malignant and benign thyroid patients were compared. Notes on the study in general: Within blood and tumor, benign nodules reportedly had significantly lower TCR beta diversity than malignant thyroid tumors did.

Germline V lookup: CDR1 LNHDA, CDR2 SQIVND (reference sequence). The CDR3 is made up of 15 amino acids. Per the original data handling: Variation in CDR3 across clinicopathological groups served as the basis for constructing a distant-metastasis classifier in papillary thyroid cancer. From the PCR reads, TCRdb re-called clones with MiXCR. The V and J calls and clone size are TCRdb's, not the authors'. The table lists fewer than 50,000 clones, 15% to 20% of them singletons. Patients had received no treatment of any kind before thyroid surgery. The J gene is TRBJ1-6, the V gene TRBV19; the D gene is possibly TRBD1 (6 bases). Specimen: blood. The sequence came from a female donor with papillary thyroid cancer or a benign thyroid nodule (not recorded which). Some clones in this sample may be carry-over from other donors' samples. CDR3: CVSSNRRGAETPLHF. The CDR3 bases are TGTGTCAGTAGCAACAGGAGGGGGGCCGAGACACCCCTCCACTTT.